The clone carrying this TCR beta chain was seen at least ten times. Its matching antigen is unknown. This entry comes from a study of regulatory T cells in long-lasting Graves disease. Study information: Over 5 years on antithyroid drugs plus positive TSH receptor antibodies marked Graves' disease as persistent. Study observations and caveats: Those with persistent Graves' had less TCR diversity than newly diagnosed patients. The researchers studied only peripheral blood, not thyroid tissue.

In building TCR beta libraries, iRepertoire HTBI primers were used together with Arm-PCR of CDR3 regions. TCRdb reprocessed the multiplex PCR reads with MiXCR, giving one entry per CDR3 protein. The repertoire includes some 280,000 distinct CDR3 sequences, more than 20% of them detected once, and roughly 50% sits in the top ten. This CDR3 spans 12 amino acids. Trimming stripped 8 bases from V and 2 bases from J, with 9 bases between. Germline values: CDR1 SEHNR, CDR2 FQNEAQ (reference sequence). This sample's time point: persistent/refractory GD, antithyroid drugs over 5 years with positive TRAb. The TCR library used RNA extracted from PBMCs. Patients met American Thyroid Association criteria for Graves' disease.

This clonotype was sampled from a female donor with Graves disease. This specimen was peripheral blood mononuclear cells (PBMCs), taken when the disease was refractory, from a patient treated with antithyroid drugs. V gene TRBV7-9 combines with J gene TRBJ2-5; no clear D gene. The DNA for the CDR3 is TGTGCCAGCTCATCTGGGCAAGAGACCCAGTACTTC. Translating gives CASSSGQETQYF.